This record covers a single T cell receptor (beta chain). Its antigen is currently not known. Base qualities are not recorded, but no much larger clone differs from it by a single base. Using the deep immunoSEQ assay, TCR CDR3 regions were amplified from genomic DNA by multiplex PCR. Extracted genomic DNA from each cell subset was spread evenly across all wells of several immunoSEQ 96-well plates, with each plate serving as a replicate. Each replicate PCR for sorted subsets received around 210 ng genomic DNA, equal to some 32,000 T cell genomes. Purified libraries were measured with a Qubit 3.0 fluorometer, size-checked on a Bioanalyzer 2100, and measured again with the KAPA Library Quantification kit. Every immunoSEQ 96-well plate was sequenced on a separate single-read 150-cycle Illumina NextSeq 550 flow cell. For the original study's pipeline: Because only junctional sequences without quality scores were contained in the immunoSEQ output, filtering matching that applied to full-length reads could not be performed. To assign V/J genes and CDR3, sequences were annotated against IMGT germline references using PyIR, a Python wrapper for IgBLAST v1.9. Any read was removed if the V/J assignment was weak (E-value above 1e-6), the CDR3 was missing, or the read contained stop codons, out-of-frame junctions, or ambiguous translated residues. V3J clonotypes were defined as sequences sharing an identical inferred V gene, J gene, and CDR3 amino acid sequence. To compute the percentage overlap between repertoires, the number of shared unique clonotypes was divided by the size of the smaller repertoire. Repertoire richness was assessed with RTK rarefaction, the Chao1 estimator, and Recon v2.1 estimates of unobserved clonotypes. Generation probabilities were computed with OLGA for all TCRbeta clonotypes obtained by the gDNA method from several donors. TCRdb's version of the immuneACCESS table is confined to in-frame rearrangements and falls short of the full clone set. An unresolved V gene accounts for under half of the shortfall where checked; the remainder is of unknown origin. Clonal size and the V and J genes are those of that table, whereas D and trimming came from the DNA. Within this sample are around 600,000 clones, with around 95% of them counted one time only. Together, the top ten hold approximately 0.11% of the sample.

The sample belongs to a study of shared clonotypes between healthy human individuals (TCRdb year 2020). About the investigation overall: The cohort included three men and a couple of women between 18 and 49 years of age. For each donor, CD4 naive and CD4 memory were each run on three plates, CD8 naive on two plates, and CD8 memory on one plate. Blood TCR repertoires of a handful of healthy adults were deeply sequenced to estimate repertoire size and the extent of clonotype sharing between individuals. Different laboratories and diverse techniques were used to prepare libraries and sequence TCR repertoires, to increase sequencing depth and limit assay-specific biases. Per donor, leukapheresis produced somewhere between about 0.94 and 8.9 billion PBMCs.

Results and caveats for the whole study, not just this receptor: Sampling was restricted to blood, and TCR repertoires in tissues likely differ from the TCR repertoires found in blood. Compared with non-shared clonotypes, the clonotypes found in all four sorted-subset donors had higher generation probabilities. The small number of donors limited the genetic and exposure-history diversity represented. Across a few donors, about 4.5% of naive CD4, approximately 3.6% of naive CD8, 2.3% of memory CD4, and about 0.44% of memory CD8 clonotypes were shared. Pairwise subsampling led to the expectation that sequencing depth would affect the degree of clonotype sharing among donors. Rarefaction of sorted-subset datasets indicated incomplete sequencing despite the large sequencing depth. Naive subsets generally had larger estimated clonotype richness than memory subsets did.

CD8 naive samples were CD45RO-negative cells positively selected for CCR7, giving a CD45RA+CCR7+ population that excluded TemRA cells. Donors were healthy HIV-negative adults with no recently reported acute infections or vaccinations. All donors were Caucasian adults living in Nashville, Tennessee, USA. Blood was collected by leukapheresis, and PBMCs were isolated by Ficoll-Histopaque density gradient centrifugation and then cryopreserved in liquid nitrogen vapor phase. Analytical flow cytometry was used to check the purity and quantity of each magnetically sorted T cell population. From each sorted fraction, genomic DNA was isolated and quantified by UV absorbance on a Nanodrop 2000c. V is clipped by 3 bases and J by 1 base, and the sequence between their germline boundaries is 9 bases long. CDR1 and CDR2, per the germline V gene, are MDHEN and SYDVKM. The CDR3 spans 14 residues, from the cysteine through the phenylalanine. This entry keeps only the CDR3 DNA: 42 bases, framed from base 1.

The rearrangement combines TRBV28 with TRBJ1-1, with no reliable assignment of the D segment. Sequencing input: naive CD8+ T cells sorted from blood. The cell subset or site label for this specimen denotes: CD45RA+CCR7+. The origin of this receptor is a woman in her 30s in good health. The CDR3 is CASSFRTWNTEAFF. The DNA reads as follows: TGTGCCAGCAGTTTTAGGACGTGGAACACTGAAGCTTTCTTT.